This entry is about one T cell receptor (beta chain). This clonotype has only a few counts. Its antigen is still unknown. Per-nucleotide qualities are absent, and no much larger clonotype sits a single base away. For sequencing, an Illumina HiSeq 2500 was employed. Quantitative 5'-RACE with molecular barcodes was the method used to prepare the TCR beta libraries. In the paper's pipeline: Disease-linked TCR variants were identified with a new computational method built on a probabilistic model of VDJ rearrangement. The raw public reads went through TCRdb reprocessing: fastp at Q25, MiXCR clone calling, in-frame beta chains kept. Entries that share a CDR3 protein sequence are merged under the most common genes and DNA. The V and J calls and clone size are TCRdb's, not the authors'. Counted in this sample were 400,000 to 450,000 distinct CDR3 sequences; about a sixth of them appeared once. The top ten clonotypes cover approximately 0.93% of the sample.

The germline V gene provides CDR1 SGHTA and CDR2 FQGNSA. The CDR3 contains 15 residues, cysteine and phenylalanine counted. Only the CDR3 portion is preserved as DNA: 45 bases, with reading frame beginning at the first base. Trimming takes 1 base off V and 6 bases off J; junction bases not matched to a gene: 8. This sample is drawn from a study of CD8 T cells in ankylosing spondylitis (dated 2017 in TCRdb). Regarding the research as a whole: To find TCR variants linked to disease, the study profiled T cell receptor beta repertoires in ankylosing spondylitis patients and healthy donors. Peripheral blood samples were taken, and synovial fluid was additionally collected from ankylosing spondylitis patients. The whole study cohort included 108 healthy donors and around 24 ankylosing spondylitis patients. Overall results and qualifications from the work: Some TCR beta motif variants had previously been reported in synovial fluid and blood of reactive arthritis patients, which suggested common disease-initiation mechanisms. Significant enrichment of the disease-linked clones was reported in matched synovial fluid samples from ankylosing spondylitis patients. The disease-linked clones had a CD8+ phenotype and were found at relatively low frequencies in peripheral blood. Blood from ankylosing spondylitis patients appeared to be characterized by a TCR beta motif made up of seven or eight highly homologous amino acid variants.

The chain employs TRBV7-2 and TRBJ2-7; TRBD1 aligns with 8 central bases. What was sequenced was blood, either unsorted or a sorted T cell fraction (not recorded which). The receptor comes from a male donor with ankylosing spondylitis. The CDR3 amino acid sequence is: CASSLGSDRVSEQYF. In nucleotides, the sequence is TGTGCCAGCAGCTTAGGATCGGACAGGGTATCCGAGCAGTACTTC.